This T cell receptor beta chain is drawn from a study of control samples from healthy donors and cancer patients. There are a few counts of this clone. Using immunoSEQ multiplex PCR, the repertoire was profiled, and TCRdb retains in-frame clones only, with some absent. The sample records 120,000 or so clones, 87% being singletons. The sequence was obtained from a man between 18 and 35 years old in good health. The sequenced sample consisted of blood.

CDR3 sequence reads: CASSPTPTSYNSPLHF. The CDR3 nucleotides are TGTGCCAGCAGCCCCACGCCTACTTCTTATAATTCACCCCTCCACTTT. The V and J genes are TRBV5-4 and TRBJ1-6; D gene ambiguous. V lost 4 bases and J 4 bases, leaving 15 bases between the germline ends. This CDR3 region has 16 residues. Germline V lookup: CDR1 SGHNT, CDR2 YYREEE (reference sequence).